This note documents a single T cell receptor (beta chain) sequence. Profiling relied on immunoSEQ multiplex PCR, and the TCRdb table lists in-frame clones only, not all of them. The data contain 20,000 or so clones, roughly nine tenths of them singletons. This sample was taken from a study of T cell changes during pregnancy in multiple sclerosis. The CDR3 runs to 11 residues. V was clipped by 2 bases and J by 8 bases, with 9 bases between them. Germline-derived CDR1 and CDR2 are GTSNPN and SVGIG (reference sequence). This chain links TRBV30 with TRBJ1-2; unclear D gene. This TCR derives from a female donor in good health, enrolled as a control in a pregnancy study. Sample: CD8+ T cells from peripheral blood mononuclear cells, taken in the third trimester of pregnancy. Here the CDR3 reads CAWSQFRGYTF. The CDR3 bases are TGTGCCTGGAGTCAGTTTCGAGGCTACACCTTC.